A single sample gave rise to the 15 T cell receptor beta chains below, sequenced in a study of regulatory T cells in long-lasting Graves disease. Documented time point: newly diagnosed GD, antithyroid drugs for less than 3 months. PBMCs provided the RNA from which the TCR library was made. Both iRepertoire HTBI primers and Arm-PCR of CDR3 regions were used to build the TCR beta libraries. TCRdb reprocessed the multiplex PCR reads with MiXCR, giving one entry per CDR3 protein. Altogether under 800,000 distinct CDR3 sequences are present, roughly 15% being singletons, with the ten largest covering under 20%. The same sample was also studied in work on T cells in Graves' hyperthyroidism and ophthalmopathy.

The sample here was peripheral blood mononuclear cells (PBMCs), taken at new diagnosis, from a patient treated with antithyroid drugs. These receptors were taken from a woman in her twenties or thirties with Graves disease.

This clonotype has more than one count but fewer than ten. A read error may account for a junction end that differs from germline. V and J are TRBV30 and TRBJ1-1, with D perhaps TRBD1 (6 bases). This CDR3 contains 13 residues. Germline V gene sequence: CDR1 GTSNPN, CDR2 SVGIG (reference sequence). The chain's CDR3 is CAWSVGQNSEAFF. DNA of the CDR3: TGTGCCTGGAGTGTAGGACAGAACTCTGAAGCTTTCTTT.

This clonotype was seen only a few times. The rearrangement uses TRBV5-1 and TRBJ1-3; D may be TRBD1 (5 bases). Trimming shortened V by 6 bases and J by 3 bases, and 13 bases separated the two germline ends. The CDR3 is made up of 14 amino acids. Germline values: CDR1 SGHRS, CDR2 YFSETQ. CDR3 nucleotide sequence: TGCGCCAGCACCTACGTCGGGGGTGGAAACACCATATATTTT. It translates to CASTYVGGGNTIYF.

The chain is built from TRBV13 and TRBJ1-2, with TRBD1 matching over 7 bases. Germline V gene lookup returns CDR1 PRHDT and CDR2 FYEKMQ (reference sequence). This CDR3 spans 14 amino acids. Losses at the gene ends were 6 bases for V and 7 bases for J; bases not matched to a gene: 11. The CDR3 region has the DNA TGTGCCAGCAGAAAGACAGGGTATTTCTCTGGCTACACCTTC. Protein product: CASRKTGYFSGYTF.

The V call is TRBV20-1, the J call TRBJ2-5; 8 nucleotides agree with TRBD2. TRBJ2-7 matches the DNA end more closely, so the J call is doubtful. The CDR3 length is 15 residues. The V gene's germline CDR1 is DFQATT and CDR2 SNEGSKA (reference sequence). CDR3 coding DNA: TGCAGTGCGCCCGACCTACTAGCGGATGCCTACGAGCAGTACTTC. Its protein product is CSAPDLLADAYEQYF.

The sample holds a few counts of this clonotype. The chain employs TRBV5-6 and TRBJ1-4, with D unresolved. This CDR3 region has 14 residues. Trimming left V 4 bases short and J 5 bases short, with 12 bases between. From germline, CDR1 is SGHDT and CDR2 YYEEEE. The CDR3 sequence: CASSPTKLNEKLFF. CDR3 coding DNA: TGTGCCAGCAGCCCAACAAAGCTGAATGAAAAACTGTTTTTT. Full variable domain (outside the CDR3, taken from reference TRBV5-6 and TRBJ1-4): DAGVTQSPTHLIKTRGQQVTLRCSPKSGHDTVSWYQQALGQGPQFIFQYYEEEERQRGNFPDRFSGHQFPNYSSELNVNALLLGDSALYLCASSPTKLNEKLFFGSGTQLSVL.

As to this clonotype: The junction departs from germline at one end; a sequencing error may be responsible. This rearrangement joins TRBV7-2 to TRBJ2-5; D gene ambiguous. There are 11 residues in the CDR3. Germline loops: CDR1 SGHTA, CDR2 FQGNSA. In DNA, the CDR3 is TGTGCCAGCAGCTTAGGAGTTACAAGCGACTTC. It codes for CASSLGVTSDF. The full variable domain, in which reference TRBV7-2 and TRBJ2-5 provide the parts outside the CDR3, is GAGVSQSPSNKVTEKGKDVELRCDPISGHTALYWYRQSLGQGLEFLIYFQGNSAPDKSGLPSDRFSAERTGGSVSTLTIQRTQQEDSAVYLCASSLGVTSDFGPGTRLLVL.

This clonotype came up many times. This chain connects TRBV2 to TRBJ2-1, with 12 nucleotides matching TRBD2. V lost 5 bases and J lost 6; bases outside the gene matches: 5. Germline V lookup: CDR1 SNHLY, CDR2 FYNNEI. The CDR3 is made up of 15 amino acids. The DNA for the CDR3 is TGTGCCAGCAGTAAACTAGCGGGAGGACTCAATGAGCAGTTCTTC. This codes for CASSKLAGGLNEQFF.

The chain joins TRBV5-1 to TRBJ1-5, with 8 bases that match TRBD1. The CDR3 has 14 amino acids. Germline CDR1 reads SGHRS; CDR2 reads YFSETQ. V dropped 4 bases and J dropped 7; count of bases not matched to a gene: 7. This CDR3 is CASSPDREGQPQHF. The CDR3 nucleotides are TGCGCCAGCAGCCCGGACAGGGAAGGACAGCCCCAGCATTTT.

Only a few counts were recorded for this clonotype. The gene calls are TRBV20-1 and TRBJ1-4; D remains ambiguous. With 3 bases removed from V and 5 bases from J, the gap between germline ends came to 16 bases. CDR1 DFQATT and CDR2 SNEGSKA come from the germline V gene (reference sequence). CDR3 size: 15 residues. The CDR3 protein is CSARFPGSRNEKLFF. The CDR3 DNA reads as TGCAGTGCTAGGTTCCCCGGTAGTAGGAATGAAAAACTGTTTTTT.

Ten or more counts support this clonotype. J is TRBJ2-1 and V is TRBV6-5; 13 bases match TRBD2. This CDR3 contains 17 residues. Germline V gene data show CDR1 as MNHEY and CDR2 as SVGAGI. Trimming cost V 4 bases and J 4 bases; bases outside gene matches: 7. The CDR3 loop reads CASSSLAGGPSYNEQFF. CDR3 DNA: TGTGCCAGCAGTTCACTAGCGGGAGGGCCTTCATACAATGAGCAGTTCTTC.

In its sample, this clonotype was seen many times. The chain couples TRBV25-1 to TRBJ2-1; 8 positions match TRBD2. Germline-derived CDR1 and CDR2 are MGHDK and SYGVNS. V shed 8 bases, J shed 6 bases, and the junction held 12 bases outside the gene matches. This CDR3 contains 15 residues. The CDR3 loop is CASVRTSRLGNEQFF. DNA of the CDR3: TGTGCCAGCGTCAGGACTAGCCGATTGGGCAATGAGCAGTTCTTC.

The chain has TRBV9 and TRBJ1-1, with TRBD1 identical over 7 bases. Germline CDR1 SGDLS, CDR2 YYNGEE. Trimming at V came to 3 bases and at J to 7 bases, leaving 12 bases not matched to a gene. There are 15 residues in the CDR3. The DNA for the CDR3 is TGTGCCAGCAGCGAGCGTCCCGGGACAGCACTTGAAGCTTTCTTT. Protein product: CASSERPGTALEAFF. Using reference TRBV9 and TRBJ1-1 for the parts outside the CDR3, the full variable domain is DSGVTQTPKHLITATGQRVTLRCSPRSGDLSVYWYQQSLDQGLQFLIQYYNGEERAKGNILERFSAQQFPDLHSELNLSSLELGDSALYFCASSERPGTALEAFFGQGTRLTVV.

This clonotype was seen more than once but under ten times. V is TRBV7-9 and J is TRBJ2-1; 13 bases are shared with TRBD2. The germline CDR1 and CDR2 sequences are SEHNR and FQNEAQ (reference sequence). CDR3 size: 13 residues. Germline trimming cut 8 bases from V and 9 bases from J; bases unmatched to any gene: 4. The CDR3 DNA reads as TGTGCCAGCCGGACTAGCGGGAGAGCTGAGCAGTTCTTC. Amino acids: CASRTSGRAEQFF.

The rearrangement links TRBV7-9 to TRBJ2-3; 10 bases agree with TRBD1. The V and J ends lost 8 bases and 5 bases, in that order; junction bases with no gene match: 1. CDR1 and CDR2 from the germline V gene are SEHNR and FQNEAQ (reference sequence). This CDR3 is built from 12 residues. DNA of the CDR3: TGTGCCAGCGGACAGGGGGTAGATACGCAGTATTTT. Amino acid sequence: CASGQGVDTQYF. The whole variable domain, remainder taken from reference TRBV7-9 and TRBJ2-3, is DTGVSQNPRHKITKRGQNVTFRCDPISEHNRLYWYRQTLGQGPEFLTYFQNEAQLEKSRLLSDRFSAERPKGSFSTLEIQRTEQGDSAMYLCASGQGVDTQYFGPGTRLTVL.

This clonotype was observed a handful of times. The V call is TRBV27, the J call TRBJ2-7; perhaps TRBD2 as D (6 bases). Germline values: CDR1 MNHEY, CDR2 SMNVEV (reference sequence). Trimming took off 4 bases at V and 3 bases at J, with 10 bases between the two ends. This CDR3 contains 13 residues. CDR3 amino acids: CASSSGLFYEQYF. CDR3 in DNA: TGTGCCAGCAGTTCGGGACTTTTCTACGAGCAGTACTTC.